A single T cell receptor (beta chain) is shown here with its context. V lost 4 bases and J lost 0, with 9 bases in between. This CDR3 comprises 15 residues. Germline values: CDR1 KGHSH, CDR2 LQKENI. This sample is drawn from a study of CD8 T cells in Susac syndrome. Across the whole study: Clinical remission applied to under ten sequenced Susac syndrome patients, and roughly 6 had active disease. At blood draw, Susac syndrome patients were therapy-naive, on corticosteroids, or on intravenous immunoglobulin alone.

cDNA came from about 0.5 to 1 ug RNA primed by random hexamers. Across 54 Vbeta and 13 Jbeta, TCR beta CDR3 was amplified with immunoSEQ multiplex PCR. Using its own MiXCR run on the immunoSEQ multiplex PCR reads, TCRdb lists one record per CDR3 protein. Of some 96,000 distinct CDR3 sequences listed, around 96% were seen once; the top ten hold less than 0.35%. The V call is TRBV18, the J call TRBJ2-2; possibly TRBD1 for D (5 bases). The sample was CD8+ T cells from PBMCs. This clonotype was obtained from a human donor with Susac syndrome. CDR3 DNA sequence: TGTGCCAGCTCACTAGGACAAGCGAACACCGGGGAGCTGTTTTTT. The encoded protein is CASSLGQANTGELFF.